The 10 T cell receptor beta chains given below trace back to one sample, sequenced in a study of regulatory T cells. Study observations and caveats: Hydrophobic residues at CDR3 positions 6 and 7 were enriched in conventional CD4+ T cells of CD3G-deficient patients.

These receptors are not linked to any known antigen. Amplification used 52 TRBV primers and 13 TRBJ primers. Profiling relied on immunoSEQ multiplex PCR, and the TCRdb table lists in-frame clones only, not all of them. The top ten hold about 1.6% of the sample, which has more than 25,000 clones, 85% to 95% seen once. The sequenced material came from conventional CD4+ T cells sorted from blood. These receptors originate from a person between 18 and 35 years old with CD3G deficiency.

This clone appeared once. The chain employs TRBV5-1 and TRBJ2-7; TRBD1 aligns across 10 bases. There are 14 residues in the CDR3. With 4 bases clipped from V and 4 bases from J, the junction kept 5 bases outside the gene matches. CDR1 is SGHRS, CDR2 YFSETQ, per germline. This CDR3 reads CASSHRDRGYEQYF. The CDR3 coding sequence is TGCGCCAGCAGCCACCGGGACAGGGGATACGAGCAGTACTTC.

This clone was observed a handful of times. This chain connects TRBV6-1 to TRBJ2-7; D remains ambiguous. The CDR3 runs 11 residues. Germline V gives CDR1 MNHNS, CDR2 SASEGT. Trimming pared 2 bases from V and 6 bases from J, leaving 5 bases between. CDR3 residues: CASSEWTEQYF. DNA for the CDR3: TGTGCCAGCAGTGAATGGACCGAGCAGTACTTC.

Remarks on this clone: Mismatch with germline at one junction end may stem from a read error. The chain recombines TRBV5-6 with TRBJ1-5; tentative D call: TRBD1 (6 bases). The germline V gene has CDR1 SGHDT and CDR2 YYEEEE. The CDR3 is 15 residues long. For the CDR3, the DNA is TGTGCCAGCAGCTCCACAGGGCGGCGCAATCAGCTCCAGCATTTT. Translating gives CASSSTGRRNQLQHF.

This chain connects TRBV28 to TRBJ2-7; 9 bases match TRBD1. CDR1 and CDR2 from the germline V gene are MDHEN and SYDVKM. The CDR3 is 17 residues long. V shed 3 bases and J 2 bases; nucleotides not matched to a gene: 11. The CDR3 region is CASSFGIPGQGTYEQYF. The CDR3 DNA follows: TGTGCCAGCAGTTTTGGGATTCCGGGACAGGGAACCTACGAGCAGTACTTC.

The J gene is TRBJ2-5, the V gene TRBV5-1, with D maybe TRBD2 (5 bases). This CDR3 is built from 14 residues. The ends were cut back, 0 bases at V and 3 bases at J, with 9 bases in the middle. The germline CDR1 and CDR2 sequences are SGHRS and YFSETQ. This CDR3 is CASSLGFGEETQYF. CDR3 nucleotide sequence: TGCGCCAGCAGCTTGGGTTTCGGGGAAGAGACCCAGTACTTC.

J is TRBJ2-1 and V is TRBV6-1, with D possibly matching TRBD2 (5 bases). The ends were cut back, 10 bases at V and 6 bases at J, with 22 bases in the middle. The CDR3 loop spans 15 amino acids. CDR1 MNHNS and CDR2 SASEGT come from the germline V gene. The CDR3 loop is CATQPSADSRNEQFF. CDR3 nucleotide sequence: TGTGCCACCCAGCCCTCAGCGGACTCCCGCAATGAGCAGTTCTTC.

The gene calls are TRBV6-1 and TRBJ2-5; 13 nucleotides align to TRBD2. V trimming: 4 bases; J trimming: 4 bases; junction bases outside the gene matches: 15. This CDR3 contains 19 residues. Germline CDR1 is MNHNS and CDR2 is SASEGT. CDR3 coding DNA: TGTGCCAGCAGTGGACCGACTAGCGGGGGGCGAAGGGTCGGAGAGACCCAGTACTTC. It specifies CASSGPTSGGRRVGETQYF.

This sequence joins TRBV11-2 and TRBJ2-1; D is unclear. Germline V gives CDR1 SGHAT, CDR2 FQNNGV. The CDR3 length is 15 residues. V was clipped by 2 bases and J by 2 bases, with 10 bases between them. The DNA for the CDR3 is TGTGCCAGCAGCTTAATAAAGTTCGCCTACAATGAGCAGTTCTTC. This encodes CASSLIKFAYNEQFF.

The chain recombines TRBV6-1 with TRBJ2-1; weak D call: TRBD1 (6 bases). With 2 bases removed from V and 13 bases from J, the gap between germline ends came to 21 bases. This CDR3 has 15 residues. CDR1 MNHNS and CDR2 SASEGT come from the germline V gene. The CDR3: CASSEKARGKFDQFF. The CDR3 nucleotides are TGTGCCAGCAGTGAAAAGGCCAGGGGTAAGTTCGACCAGTTCTTC.

This clone was observed a handful of times. V usage is TRBV5-1 and J usage is TRBJ1-6, with D uncertain. There are 15 residues in the CDR3. Trimming took 4 bases from V and 9 from J, leaving 17 bases between them. Germline V gene lookup returns CDR1 SGHRS and CDR2 YFSETQ. The CDR3 coding sequence is TGCGCCAGCAGCCCGGACGTCCAACGAGGTTCACCCCTCCACTTT. Translation gives CASSPDVQRGSPLHF.